The 22 T cell receptor beta chains below were found in one sample sequenced in a study of beta chain features in type 1 diabetes. Study conclusions and caveats: Across all four CD4+ subsets, people with type 1 diabetes showed modestly shorter TCRB CDR3s.

Which antigens these TCRs recognize remains unknown. What was sequenced were expressed TCRB transcripts, since all of the isolated RNA had been reverse transcribed. The assay was immunoSEQ multiplex PCR, and TCRdb's table has in-frame clones only and misses some. The table records around 150,000 clones, around 9.7% of them present only once. Sample: central memory CD4+ T cells from blood. Receptors were obtained from a woman aged 25 to 39 with type 1 diabetes.

In its sample, this clone was seen a few times. V usage is TRBV5-5 and J usage is TRBJ1-1; D might be TRBD1 (5 bases). The V gene lost 4 bases and the J gene lost 4 bases, with 14 bases spanning the gap. CDR3 length: 14 residues. The germline V gene encodes CDR1 SGHKS and CDR2 YYEKEE (reference sequence). CDR3 region: CASSQAGPGTEAFF. The CDR3 DNA is TGTGCCAGCAGCCAAGCAGGGCCTGGCACTGAAGCTTTCTTT.

The chain couples TRBV7-9 to TRBJ2-1; 7 nucleotides line up with TRBD2. Per the germline V gene, CDR1 is SEHNR and CDR2 is FQNEAQ (reference sequence). Trimming at V came to 8 bases and at J to 3 bases, leaving 10 bases not matched to a gene. The CDR3 covers 15 residues. The DNA for the CDR3 is TGTGCCAGCGGGAGGGTCAGCGGGCTCTACAATGAGCAGTTCTTC. Translating it yields CASGRVSGLYNEQFF.

This clone has more than one count but fewer than ten. The chain carries TRBV2 and TRBJ1-1, with 8 bases aligning to TRBD1. The ends lost 7 bases at V and 1 base at J; junction bases unmatched: 8. There are 15 residues in the CDR3. The germline V gene encodes CDR1 SNHLY and CDR2 FYNNEI. The CDR3 DNA is TGTGCCAGCACCCTCCAGGGGGCGGAGAACACTGAAGCTTTCTTT. Translation gives CASTLQGAENTEAFF.

This clone was found a few times. The chain employs TRBV5-1 and TRBJ2-7; 9 nucleotides agree with TRBD1. Germline V gene sequence: CDR1 SGHRS, CDR2 YFSETQ. With 7 bases clipped from V and 0 bases from J, the junction kept 8 bases outside the gene matches. The CDR3 sequence is 15 residues long. The CDR3 loop reads CASSTVGQGSYEQYF. The CDR3 nucleotides are TGCGCCAGCTCCACTGTGGGACAGGGCTCCTACGAGCAGTACTTC.

The gene calls are TRBV16 and TRBJ2-7; the match to TRBD2 covers 7 bases. The J segment lost 6 bases and the V segment lost 1 base, leaving 15 bases of the junction unmatched. The CDR3 length is 17 residues. Germline V gives CDR1 KGHSY, CDR2 FQNENV. This CDR3 is CASSQFGSPASGGEQYF. CDR3 coding DNA: TGTGCCAGCAGCCAATTTGGGTCCCCCGCTAGCGGAGGCGAGCAGTACTTC.

This clone appeared a few times. The chain uses TRBV15 and TRBJ2-1, with 10 bases aligning to TRBD2. Per germline, CDR1 LNHNV and CDR2 YYDKDF (reference sequence). The CDR3 is made up of 15 amino acids. The J segment lost 4 bases and the V segment lost 5 bases, leaving 5 bases of the junction unmatched. Written as DNA, the CDR3 is TGTGCCACCAGCTTTCAGACTAGCGGGTACAATGAGCAGTTCTTC. Translation gives CATSFQTSGYNEQFF. The whole variable domain, filled in from reference TRBV15 and TRBJ2-1, reads DAMVIQNPRYQVTQFGKPVTLSCSQTLNHNVMYWYQQKSSQAPKLLFHYYDKDFNNEADTPDNFQSRRPNTSFCFLDIRSPGLGDTAMYLCATSFQTSGYNEQFFGPGTRLTVL.

The chain joins TRBV6-1 to TRBJ1-5; D remains unclear. Germline values: CDR1 MNHNS, CDR2 SASEGT. The CDR3 is 14 residues long. V lost 5 bases, J lost 2 bases, and 10 bases lay in between. DNA for the CDR3: TGTGCCAGCAGTTTAGAGAGGGGCAATCAGCCCCAGCATTTT. Protein sequence: CASSLERGNQPQHF.

About this clone itself: The conserved final phenylalanine or tryptophan is absent from the CDR3, which likely points to a read error. V gene TRBV7-9 combines with J gene TRBJ1-1, with D hard to call. Between the trimmed V and J ends, which lost 4 bases and 11 bases, there was a span of 17 bases. Per the germline V gene, CDR1 is SEHNR and CDR2 is FQNEAQ (reference sequence). The CDR3 has 13 residues. The CDR3 DNA reads TGTGCCAGCAGCTCAGGACGGCGCTCGGAGGCTTTCCTT. Translating it yields CASSSGRRSEAFL.

This clone came up a few times. The chain recombines TRBV7-3 with TRBJ2-2; 12 nucleotides line up with TRBD2. The CDR3 has 16 residues. J gave up 4 bases and V 4 bases, and 4 bases lay outside the gene matches. Germline CDR1 is SGHTA and CDR2 is FQGTGA. The CDR3 region has the DNA TGTGCCAGCAGCTCCCTACTAGCGGGAGGCACCGGGGAGCTGTTTTTT. This sequence encodes CASSSLLAGGTGELFF.

The chain employs TRBV5-6 and TRBJ2-1; D is perhaps TRBD2 (6 bases). V was clipped by 5 bases and J by 4 bases, with 13 bases between them. Germline-derived CDR1 and CDR2 are SGHDT and YYEEEE. The CDR3 consists of 14 residues. The CDR3 reads CASRRLDQYNEQFF. CDR3 nucleotides: TGTGCCAGCAGAAGACTAGACCAGTACAATGAGCAGTTCTTC.

This clone was recorded many times. The chain uses TRBV4-2 and TRBJ2-1, with D possibly TRBD2 on 6 matching bases. The V gene lost 2 bases and the J gene lost 1 base, with 12 bases spanning the gap. Germline CDR1 and CDR2: LGHNA and YNFKEQ. This CDR3 is 16 amino acids long. The CDR3 here is CASSQRGGNSYNEQFF. The CDR3 coding sequence is TGTGCCAGCAGCCAAAGGGGCGGGAATTCCTACAATGAGCAGTTCTTC.

This chain links TRBV10-3 with TRBJ1-3; D not certain. The CDR3 consists of 12 residues. Trimming cost V 8 bases and J 7 bases, with 12 bases left between them. Germline V gene lookup returns CDR1 ENHRY and CDR2 SYGVKD. CDR3 nucleotides: TGTGCCATCGGTGCGATGAGGAACACCATATATTTT. Amino acid sequence: CAIGAMRNTIYF.

This chain uses TRBV30 with TRBJ2-7; 9 nucleotides align to TRBD2. The V segment lost 0 bases and the J segment 2 bases; nucleotides outside the gene matches: 5. Germline lookup yields CDR1 GTSNPN and CDR2 SVGIG (reference sequence). The CDR3 spans 15 residues. CDR3 DNA: TGTGCCTGGAGTGTCGGGCTAGCGGGAACCTACGAGCAGTACTTC. This codes for CAWSVGLAGTYEQYF.

V and J are TRBV6-5 and TRBJ1-2, with TRBD1 matching 8 bases. J gave up 7 bases and V 2 bases, and 3 bases lay outside the gene matches. Germline values: CDR1 MNHEY, CDR2 SVGAGI. CDR3 length equals 13 residues. In DNA, the CDR3 is TGTGCCAGCAGTTACGACAGGGGCAGTGGCTACACCTTC. Protein product: CASSYDRGSGYTF.

The table lists this clone with a few counts. This CDR3 reads CASSLTGYEQYF. CDR3 sequence (DNA): TGTGCCAGCAGCTTGACAGGCTACGAGCAGTACTTC. The rearrangement uses TRBV5-4 and TRBJ2-7; weak D call: TRBD1 (5 bases). The CDR3 runs 12 residues. Germline V gives CDR1 SGHNT, CDR2 YYREEE (reference sequence). V shed 1 base and J shed 3 bases, with 5 bases lying between them.

This clone was detected once. J is TRBJ2-1 and V is TRBV5-4; 8 bases are a match to TRBD2. The CDR3 is 15 residues long. From germline, CDR1 is SGHNT and CDR2 YYREEE (reference sequence). V lost 6 bases, J lost 3 bases, and 8 bases stayed unmatched. CDR3 region: CASIPSGSFYNEQFF. The CDR3 region has the DNA TGTGCCAGCATCCCGAGCGGGAGCTTCTACAATGAGCAGTTCTTC.

In this sample, this clone turned up a few times. This chain joins TRBV27 and TRBJ2-6; possibly TRBD2 for D (6 bases). Deletions cut 2 bases from V and 0 bases from J, with 8 bases between. This CDR3 contains 16 residues. The V gene's germline CDR1 is MNHEY and CDR2 SMNVEV (reference sequence). DNA of the CDR3: TGTGCCAGCAGTTTAGAGGGACTCTCTGGGGCCAACGTCCTGACTTTC. As protein: CASSLEGLSGANVLTF.

In its sample, this clone was seen a few times. The chain joins TRBV9 to TRBJ1-5, with 8 bases aligning to TRBD1. The ends lost 6 bases at V and 7 bases at J; junction bases unmatched: 9. Germline CDR1 and CDR2: SGDLS and YYNGEE. The CDR3 extends over 14 amino acids. Written as DNA, the CDR3 is TGTGCCAGCAACCGGGACGGGACAGGCCAGCCCCAGCATTTT. It translates to CASNRDGTGQPQHF.

This clone was observed a few times. Other nucleotide sequences from this sample produce the same CDR3. This sequence joins TRBV2 and TRBJ2-7, with D perhaps matching TRBD1 (5 bases). CDR3 size: 12 residues. Trimming pared 5 bases from V and 3 bases from J, leaving 8 bases between. CDR1 and CDR2 (germline): SNHLY, FYNNEI. CDR3 nucleotides: TGTGCCAGCAGTCGACAGTACTACGAGCAGTACTTC. It codes for CASSRQYYEQYF.

This clone came up a few times. The chain carries TRBV7-6 and TRBJ2-7; 9 nucleotides align to TRBD1. V lost 7 bases, J lost 5 bases, and 12 bases stayed unmatched. The length of the CDR3 is 15 residues. In germline, CDR1 is SGHVS, CDR2 FNYEAQ. The CDR3, as DNA: TGTGCCAGCACCGCGACAGGGGGTAGCAGCGACGAGCAGTACTTC. Protein: CASTATGGSSDEQYF.

CDR3 residues: CASSESLGEETQYF. In DNA, the CDR3 is TGTGCCAGCAGTGAATCCCTCGGGGAAGAGACCCAGTACTTC. V and J are TRBV25-1 and TRBJ2-5; D is perhaps TRBD2 (5 bases). The germline CDR1 and CDR2 sequences are MGHDK and SYGVNS. With 1 base removed from V and 3 bases from J, the gap between germline ends came to 9 bases. This CDR3 comprises 14 residues.

The chain employs TRBV18 and TRBJ1-1; TRBD1 agrees at 7 bases. The CDR3 length is 13 residues. V dropped 5 bases and J dropped 5; count of bases not matched to a gene: 5. Germline loops: CDR1 KGHSH, CDR2 LQKENI. The CDR3 DNA reads as TGTGCCAGCTCAAGCAGGGGGTTAACTGAAGCTTTCTTT. Its translation: CASSSRGLTEAFF.